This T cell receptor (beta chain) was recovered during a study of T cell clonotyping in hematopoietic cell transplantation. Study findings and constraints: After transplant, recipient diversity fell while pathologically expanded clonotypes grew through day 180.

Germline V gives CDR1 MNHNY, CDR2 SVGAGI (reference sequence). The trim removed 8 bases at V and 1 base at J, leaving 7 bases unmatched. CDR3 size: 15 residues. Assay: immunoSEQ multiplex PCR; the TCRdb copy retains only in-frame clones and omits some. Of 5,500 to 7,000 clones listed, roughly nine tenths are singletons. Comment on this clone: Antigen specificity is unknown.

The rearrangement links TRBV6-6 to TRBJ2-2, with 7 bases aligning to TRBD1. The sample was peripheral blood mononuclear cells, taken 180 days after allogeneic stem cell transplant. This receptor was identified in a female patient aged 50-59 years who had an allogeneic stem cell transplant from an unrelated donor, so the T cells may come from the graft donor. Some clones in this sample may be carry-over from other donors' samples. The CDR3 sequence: CASPRGGENTGELFF. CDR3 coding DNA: TGTGCCAGCCCGCGAGGGGGCGAGAACACCGGGGAGCTGTTTTTT.